The 30 T cell receptor beta chains presented below share a single source sample, sequenced in a study of vaccination and CD4 T cells after COVID-19. For these receptors, no antigen is known. The sample's treatment: roughly 11-day PBMC culture with coronavirus spike peptide pools or control peptides (ViraFEST assay). With the Oncomine TCR Beta short-read assay, DNA from cultured CD4+ T cells was sequenced. Each CDR3 protein is one row after TCRdb ran MiXCR on the PCR reads. The table has more than 15,000 distinct CDR3 sequences, over 50% seen once. The sequencing input was CD4+ T cells from blood, cultured in vitro. The receptors were gathered from a human donor who had recovered from COVID-19.

This chain connects TRBV15 to TRBJ2-7; 9 nucleotides align to TRBD2. From germline, CDR1 is LNHNV and CDR2 YYDKDF (reference sequence). With V trimmed by 1 base and J by 4 bases, 8 bases remained unmatched. The CDR3 spans 16 residues. As DNA, the CDR3 is TGTGCCACCAGCAGAGGGGAGCGGACTAGCGAATACGAGCAGTACTTC. Translation gives CATSRGERTSEYEQYF.

V and J are TRBV20-1 and TRBJ1-1; D call uncertain. V lost 7 bases to trimming and J lost 9 bases, with 18 bases between them. CDR3 size: 12 residues. CDR1 is DFQATT and CDR2 is SNEGSKA in the germline V gene (reference sequence). The CDR3 DNA sequence: TGCAGTGTTACGGACCGGGCTAAGAAAGCTTTCTTT. This codes for CSVTDRAKKAFF.

J is TRBJ1-4 and V is TRBV7-2, with 7 positions matching TRBD1. CDR1 is SGHTA and CDR2 is FQGNSA in the germline V gene. J gave up 7 bases and V 5 bases, and 10 bases lay outside the gene matches. The CDR3 runs 15 residues. CDR3 sequence reads: CASSPQTGWGEKLFF. The DNA for the CDR3 is TGTGCCAGCAGCCCACAGACAGGGTGGGGTGAAAAACTGTTTTTT. Looking up the rest from reference TRBV7-2 and TRBJ1-4 gives the full variable domain: GAGVSQSPSNKVTEKGKDVELRCDPISGHTALYWYRQSLGQGLEFLIYFQGNSAPDKSGLPSDRFSAERTGGSVSTLTIQRTQQEDSAVYLCASSPQTGWGEKLFFGSGTQLSVL.

The chain uses TRBV7-2 and TRBJ2-2; D ambiguous. Trimming took off 0 bases at V and 4 bases at J, with 6 bases between the two ends. This CDR3 is built from 14 residues. Germline V CDR1 and CDR2: SGHTA, FQGNSA. The CDR3 DNA follows: TGTGCCAGCAGCTTAGCGAGCGTCACCGGGGAGCTGTTTTTT. It translates to CASSLASVTGELFF.

This clonotype was picked up a small number of times. The chain links TRBV18 to TRBJ1-5; no clear D. V was cut by 3 bases and J by 5 bases, with 8 bases left in between. Per germline, CDR1 KGHSH and CDR2 LQKENI. This CDR3 is 13 amino acids long. The CDR3 region has the DNA TGTGCCAGCTCACCCCTCGGGGATCAGCCCCAGCATTTT. Translated, it gives CASSPLGDQPQHF. The full variable domain, rest sourced from reference TRBV18 and TRBJ1-5, is NAGVMQNPRHLVRRRGQEARLRCSPMKGHSHVYWYRQLPEEGLKFMVYLQKENIIDESGMPKERFSAEFPKEGPSILRIQQVVRGDSAAYFCASSPLGDQPQHFGDGTRLSIL.

The rearrangement uses TRBV10-3 and TRBJ1-5; D unclear. V lost 6 bases to trimming and J lost 4 bases, with 10 bases between them. The CDR3 length is 13 residues. Germline lookup yields CDR1 ENHRY and CDR2 SYGVKD. This CDR3 is CAISPDWNQPQHF. Here the CDR3 DNA reads TGTGCCATCAGCCCGGACTGGAATCAGCCCCAGCATTTT.

Notes on this clonotype: An end of the junction does not agree with germline; a read error may underlie this. The V and J genes are TRBV10-2 and TRBJ1-5; D not certain. The CDR3 extends over 14 amino acids. Per the germline V gene, CDR1 is WSHSY and CDR2 is SAAADI. CDR3 region: CASSESNSNQPQRF. CDR3 bases: TGCGCCAGCAGTGAGTCTAATAGCAATCAGCCCCAGCGTTTT.

J is TRBJ2-1 and V is TRBV5-5; D unresolved. Trimming took 0 bases from V and 5 from J, leaving 12 bases between them. This CDR3 is 15 amino acids long. CDR1 and CDR2 (germline): SGHKS, YYEKEE (reference sequence). The DNA of the CDR3 is TGTGCCAGCAGCTTGGCCGGACCGGTCCACAATGAGCAGTTCTTC. This codes for CASSLAGPVHNEQFF.

This clonotype was observed a handful of times. The J gene is TRBJ2-1, the V gene TRBV7-6; 16 nucleotides align to TRBD2. There are 17 residues in the CDR3. Trimming took 5 bases from V and 12 from J; bases not matched to a gene: 13. The germline V gene has CDR1 SGHVS and CDR2 FNYEAQ. CDR3 in amino acids: CASSPKKGLAGGPGQFF. CDR3 DNA: TGTGCCAGCAGCCCCAAAAAGGGACTAGCGGGAGGGCCAGGGCAGTTCTTC. Together with reference TRBV7-6 and TRBJ2-1, the CDR3 gives the full variable domain: GAGVSQSPRYKVTKRGQDVALRCDPISGHVSLYWYRQALGQGPEFLTYFNYEAQQDKSGLPNDRFSAERPEGSISTLTIQRTEQRDSAMYRCASSPKKGLAGGPGQFFGPGTRLTVL.

The chain has TRBV20-1 and TRBJ2-3; 10 bases fit TRBD1. The ends lost 6 bases at V and 4 bases at J; junction bases unmatched: 7. This CDR3 comprises 14 residues. Germline V gene lookup returns CDR1 DFQATT and CDR2 SNEGSKA (reference sequence). The DNA for the CDR3 is TGCAGTGCCCATGGGGGGACAGGGGCAGATACGCAGTATTTT. Translating gives CSAHGGTGADTQYF.

The chain employs TRBV5-1 and TRBJ1-5; TRBD1 matches 8 bases. CDR1 and CDR2 from the germline V gene are SGHRS and YFSETQ. The CDR3 length is 18 residues. Losses at the gene ends were 3 bases for V and 4 bases for J; bases not matched to a gene: 15. CDR3 DNA sequence: TGCGCCAGCAGCTCGAGACCACGAACAGGGGGGATGAATCAGCCCCAGCATTTT. This encodes CASSSRPRTGGMNQPQHF.

The genes are TRBV15 and TRBJ1-1; TRBD1 agrees at 7 bases. Germline CDR1 is LNHNV and CDR2 is YYDKDF (reference sequence). V lost 7 bases, J lost 1 base, and 9 bases stayed unmatched. The CDR3 covers 15 residues. The CDR3 loop reads CATNQGGGRNTEAFF. The CDR3 DNA follows: TGTGCCACCAACCAGGGGGGGGGCCGGAACACTGAAGCTTTCTTT.

The rearrangement joins TRBV6-1 to TRBJ1-6; the D is unclear. Trimming removed 8 bases from V and 1 base from J, with 9 bases in between. The CDR3 has 14 amino acids. Germline values: CDR1 MNHNS, CDR2 SASEGT. For the CDR3, the DNA is TGTGCCAGCTGTGGCAGATCCTATAATTCACCCCTCCACTTT. It specifies CASCGRSYNSPLHF.

The chain recombines TRBV20-1 with TRBJ1-6; TRBD1 matches 7 bases. Germline-derived CDR1 and CDR2 are DFQATT and SNEGSKA (reference sequence). Trimming cost V 1 base and J 9 bases; bases outside gene matches: 15. The CDR3 consists of 17 residues. The CDR3 loop reads CSARARGTVRGTSPLHF. DNA of the CDR3: TGCAGTGCTAGAGCCCGCGGGACAGTAAGGGGTACTTCACCCCTCCACTTT.

Only a few counts were recorded for this clonotype. The gene calls are TRBV10-3 and TRBJ2-1, with D unresolved. The V gene's germline CDR1 is ENHRY and CDR2 SYGVKD. This CDR3 is 16 amino acids long. V lost 3 bases and J 9 bases, leaving 21 bases between the germline ends. The CDR3, as DNA: TGTGCCATCAGTGATTCCCTAGTCTCAGTGGTGGGTGAGCAGTTCTTC. Translation gives CAISDSLVSVVGEQFF.

This chain links TRBV25-1 with TRBJ2-7, with D perhaps being TRBD1 or TRBD2 (5 bases each). The CDR3 loop spans 14 amino acids. The germline V and J ends were trimmed by 7 bases and 3 bases, with 16 bases remaining between them. From germline, CDR1 is MGHDK and CDR2 SYGVNS. CDR3 DNA sequence: TGTGCCAGCAAACATACCGGGGCCCACTACGAGCAGTACTTC. It specifies CASKHTGAHYEQYF.

This chain connects TRBV28 to TRBJ1-2; possible D gene TRBD1, 6 bases. CDR3 length: 15 residues. Looked up from germline, CDR1 is MDHEN and CDR2 is SYDVKM. V lost 3 bases, J lost 8 bases, and 19 bases lay in between. The CDR3 region is CASSFTPGARGGYTF. The CDR3 DNA reads as TGTGCCAGCAGTTTTACCCCAGGGGCGCGGGGAGGCTACACCTTC.

V usage is TRBV15 and J usage is TRBJ1-1; 10 bases match TRBD1. This CDR3 has 15 amino acids. CDR1 and CDR2 (germline): LNHNV, YYDKDF (reference sequence). V was clipped by 4 bases and J by 1 base; unmatched bases: 3. In DNA form, the CDR3 reads TGTGCCACCAGCAAAGGGACAGGGGCGAACACTGAAGCTTTCTTT. It encodes CATSKGTGANTEAFF.

This clonotype showed up just a few times. The CDR3 protein is CASSPPGPNTEAFF. The CDR3 DNA follows: TGTGCCAGCTCACCGCCCGGACCGAACACTGAAGCTTTCTTT. The chain couples TRBV18 to TRBJ1-1; D is ambiguous. Germline V gene sequence: CDR1 KGHSH, CDR2 LQKENI. V was pared by 3 bases and J by 1 base, with 9 bases between. This CDR3 comprises 14 residues.

This clonotype was detected once. V and J are TRBV7-2 and TRBJ2-7; no reliable D call. Germline CDR1 is SGHTA and CDR2 is FQGNSA. V shed 1 base and J shed 0 bases, with 7 bases lying between them. This CDR3 is 14 amino acids long. CDR3 loop: CASSLDVGSYEQYF. In DNA form, the CDR3 reads TGTGCCAGCAGCTTAGACGTTGGCTCCTACGAGCAGTACTTC.

This chain connects TRBV7-9 to TRBJ1-2; D gene ambiguous. Germline assignment: CDR1 SEHNR and CDR2 FQNEAQ (reference sequence). Trimming took 5 bases from V and 1 from J, leaving 14 bases between them. This CDR3 contains 15 residues. This chain's CDR3 is CASSLRPYLNYGYTF. The CDR3 DNA is TGTGCCAGCAGCCTCAGACCCTACCTTAACTATGGCTACACCTTC.

V and J are TRBV12-3 or TRBV12-4 and TRBJ1-5, with a possible D match to TRBD1 (5 bases). The V and J ends lost 3 bases and 2 bases respectively, with 8 bases between them. The CDR3 loop spans 14 amino acids. CDR3 bases: TGTGCCAGCAGTTTCCGGGACCGCAATCAGCCCCAGCATTTT. As protein: CASSFRDRNQPQHF.

Only a few counts were recorded for this clonotype. The V gene is TRBV7-2, the J gene TRBJ1-5, with unresolved D. CDR3 length equals 13 residues. V was cut by 1 base and J by 5 bases, with 6 bases left in between. Looked up from germline, CDR1 is SGHTA and CDR2 is FQGNSA. The CDR3 sequence: CASSLEQDQPQHF. The CDR3 bases are TGTGCCAGCAGCTTAGAGCAGGATCAGCCCCAGCATTTT.

The CDR3 loop reads CASSLSSGSNTGELFF. DNA of the CDR3: TGTGCCAGCAGCTTAAGTAGCGGGAGTAACACCGGGGAGCTGTTTTTT. This chain connects TRBV7-3 to TRBJ2-2; TRBD2 agrees at 9 bases. The CDR3 is made up of 16 amino acids. J gave up 2 bases and V 1 base, and 2 bases lay outside the gene matches. From germline, CDR1 is SGHTA and CDR2 FQGTGA.

This clonotype came up a few times. This chain uses TRBV20-1 with TRBJ1-2; D possibly corresponds to TRBD1 (5 bases). Looked up from germline, CDR1 is DFQATT and CDR2 is SNEGSKA (reference sequence). Trimming removed 2 bases from V and 3 bases from J, with 22 bases in between. The CDR3 length is 17 residues. For the CDR3, the DNA is TGCAGTGCTAGAAGTTTTGGGGCAGACAGACCGGACTATGGCTACACCTTC. Protein: CSARSFGADRPDYGYTF.

This chain joins TRBV27 and TRBJ2-3, with 13 bases that match TRBD2. After removal of 3 bases from V and 6 bases from J, the junction contained 9 bases not matched to a gene. This CDR3 comprises 17 residues. Germline V CDR1 and CDR2: MNHEY, SMNVEV (reference sequence). CDR3 in DNA: TGTGCCAGCAGTTTCCTCGGACTAGCGGGAGACCAGGATACGCAGTATTTT. Its translation: CASSFLGLAGDQDTQYF.

The chain combines TRBV20-1 with TRBJ2-7, with D perhaps assigned TRBD1 or TRBD2 (5 bases each). Germline V gives CDR1 DFQATT, CDR2 SNEGSKA (reference sequence). Trimming cost V 1 base and J 6 bases, with 16 bases left between them. The CDR3 is 14 amino acids. The chain's CDR3 is CSARAGGEGREQYF. CDR3 in DNA: TGCAGTGCTAGAGCCGGAGGCGAGGGGCGCGAGCAGTACTTC.

The chain employs TRBV20-1 and TRBJ1-2, with no clear D. V was clipped by 2 bases and J by 8 bases, with 15 bases between them. Germline V gives CDR1 DFQATT, CDR2 SNEGSKA (reference sequence). The CDR3 is made up of 13 amino acids. CDR3 loop: CSARTGGLGGYTF. CDR3 in DNA: TGCAGTGCTAGAACGGGAGGGCTGGGCGGCTACACCTTC.

This clonotype has a handful of counts. In DNA, the CDR3 is TGTGCCAGCAGCTTTGAGACAGGAGGCGGCTACACCTTC. Translating it yields CASSFETGGGYTF. J is TRBJ1-2 and V is TRBV7-2, with D possibly TRBD1 on 6 matching bases. Trimming cost V 3 bases and J 8 bases, with 13 bases left between them. Germline CDR1 and CDR2: SGHTA and FQGNSA. CDR3 length equals 13 residues.

The CDR3: CASSDGLAGETQYF. CDR3 in DNA: TGTGCCAGCAGTGATGGACTAGCGGGAGAGACCCAGTACTTC. This chain links TRBV2 with TRBJ2-5; 11 positions agree with TRBD2. V lost 3 bases and J lost 4; bases outside the gene matches: 1. The CDR3 loop spans 14 amino acids. Germline values: CDR1 SNHLY, CDR2 FYNNEI.